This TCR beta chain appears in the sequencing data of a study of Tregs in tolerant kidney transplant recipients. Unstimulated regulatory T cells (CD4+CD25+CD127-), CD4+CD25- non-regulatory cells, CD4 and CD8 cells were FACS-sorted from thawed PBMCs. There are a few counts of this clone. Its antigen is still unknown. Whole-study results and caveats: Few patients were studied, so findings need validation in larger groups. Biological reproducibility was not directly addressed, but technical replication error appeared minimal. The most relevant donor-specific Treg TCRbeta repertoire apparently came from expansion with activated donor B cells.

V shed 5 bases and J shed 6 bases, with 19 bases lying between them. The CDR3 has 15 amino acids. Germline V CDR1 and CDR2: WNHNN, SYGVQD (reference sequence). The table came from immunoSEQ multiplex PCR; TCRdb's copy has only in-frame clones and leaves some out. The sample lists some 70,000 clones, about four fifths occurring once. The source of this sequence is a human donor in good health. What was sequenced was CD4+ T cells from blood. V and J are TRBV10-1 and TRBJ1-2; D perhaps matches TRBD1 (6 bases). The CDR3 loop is CASSRTGPAVDGYTF. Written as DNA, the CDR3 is TGCGCCAGCAGTAGAACAGGGCCCGCTGTGGATGGCTACACCTTC.